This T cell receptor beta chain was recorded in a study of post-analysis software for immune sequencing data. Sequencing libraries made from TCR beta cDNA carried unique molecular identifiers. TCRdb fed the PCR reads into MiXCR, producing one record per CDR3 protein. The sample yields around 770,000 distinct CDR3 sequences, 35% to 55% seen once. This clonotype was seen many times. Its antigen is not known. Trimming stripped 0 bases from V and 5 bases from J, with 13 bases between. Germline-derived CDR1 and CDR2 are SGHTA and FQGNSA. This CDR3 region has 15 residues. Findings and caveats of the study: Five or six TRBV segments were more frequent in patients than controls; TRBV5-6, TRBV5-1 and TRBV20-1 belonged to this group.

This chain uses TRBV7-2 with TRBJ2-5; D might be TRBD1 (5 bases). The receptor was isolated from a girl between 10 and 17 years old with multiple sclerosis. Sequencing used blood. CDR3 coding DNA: TGTGCCAGCAGCTTAGCGAGCAACAGGTTGGAGACCCAGTACTTC. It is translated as CASSLASNRLETQYF.